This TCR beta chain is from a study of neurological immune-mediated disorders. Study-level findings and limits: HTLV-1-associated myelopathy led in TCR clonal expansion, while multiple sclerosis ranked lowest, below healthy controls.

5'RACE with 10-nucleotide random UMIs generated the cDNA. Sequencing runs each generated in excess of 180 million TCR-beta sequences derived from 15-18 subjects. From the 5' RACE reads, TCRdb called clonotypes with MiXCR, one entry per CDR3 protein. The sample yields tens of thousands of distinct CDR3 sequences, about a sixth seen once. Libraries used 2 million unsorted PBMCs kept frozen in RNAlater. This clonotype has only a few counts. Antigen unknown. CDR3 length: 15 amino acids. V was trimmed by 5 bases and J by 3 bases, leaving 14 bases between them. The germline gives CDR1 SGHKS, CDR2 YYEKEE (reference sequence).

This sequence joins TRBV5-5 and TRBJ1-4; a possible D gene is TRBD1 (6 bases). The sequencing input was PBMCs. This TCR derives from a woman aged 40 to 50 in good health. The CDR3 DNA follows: TGTGCCAGCAGACGTACAGGGTTTCCTAATGAAAAACTGTTTTTT. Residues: CASRRTGFPNEKLFF.